This is a list of T cell receptor beta chains from one sample in a study of regulatory T cells in long-lasting Graves disease. MiXCR, applied by TCRdb to the multiplex PCR reads, yields one record per CDR3 protein. The table has 560,000 or so distinct CDR3 sequences, about 16% seen once; the top ten hold about 11%. The same sample was also used in a study of T cells in Graves' hyperthyroidism and ophthalmopathy.

The sample was peripheral blood mononuclear cells (PBMCs), taken at new diagnosis, from a patient treated with antithyroid drugs. These TCRs come from a man younger than 30 with Graves disease. The CDR3 runs from the conserved cysteine through the conserved F or W. A D gene is named only where the DNA matches it firmly. Part of the rows lack a size; the others show once, few, many or a class for expanded clones.

V gene: TRBV4-1; D gene: .; clone size: few; J gene: TRBJ2-7; CDR3 protein: CASAQDKAGEQYF; CDR3 DNA: TGCGCCAGTGCCCAAGATAAGGCCGGCGAGCAGTACTTC
V gene: TRBV5-1; D gene: .; clone size: many; J gene: TRBJ2-1; CDR3 protein: CASSIGTPSYNEQFF; CDR3 DNA: TGCGCCAGCAGCATCGGGACACCTTCCTACAATGAGCAGTTCTTC
V gene: TRBV6-1; D gene: TRBD2; clone size: many; J gene: TRBJ2-2; CDR3 protein: CASSPGLADTGELFF; CDR3 DNA: TGTGCCAGCAGCCCGGGACTAGCGGACACCGGGGAGCTGTTTTTT
V gene: TRBV7-3; D gene: .; clone size: .; J gene: TRBJ1-2; CDR3 protein: CASSLGAMTANYGYTF; CDR3 DNA: TGTGCCAGCAGCTTGGGAGCCATGACAGCTAACTATGGCTACACCTTC
V gene: TRBV20-1; D gene: .; clone size: few; J gene: TRBJ1-2; CDR3 protein: CSARTVNYGYTF; CDR3 DNA: TGCAGTGCTAGGACAGTAAACTATGGCTACACCTTC
V gene: TRBV3-1; D gene: .; clone size: few; J gene: TRBJ2-3; CDR3 protein: CASSPRLRRDTQYF; CDR3 DNA: TGTGCCAGCAGCCCCCGGCTCAGGAGAGATACGCAGTATTTT
V gene: TRBV6-2/TRBV6-3; D gene: TRBD2; clone size: few; J gene: TRBJ2-1; CDR3 protein: CASRGPGLAESNEQFF; CDR3 DNA: TGTGCCAGCAGAGGTCCGGGACTAGCGGAATCTAATGAGCAGTTCTTC
V gene: TRBV12-3/TRBV12-4; D gene: TRBD1; clone size: many; J gene: TRBJ1-4; CDR3 protein: CASSGRGQEKLFF; CDR3 DNA: TGTGCCAGCAGTGGCAGGGGGCAGGAAAAACTGTTTTTT
V gene: TRBV6-1; D gene: .; clone size: few; J gene: TRBJ1-4; CDR3 protein: CASSGPGPEKLFF; CDR3 DNA: TGTGCCAGCAGTGGTCCGGGCCCTGAAAAACTGTTTTTT
V gene: TRBV7-9; D gene: .; clone size: once; J gene: TRBJ2-5; CDR3 protein: CASSLAKGIETQYF; CDR3 DNA: TGTGCCAGCAGCTTAGCCAAGGGGATTGAGACCCAGTACTTC
V gene: TRBV16; D gene: .; clone size: .; J gene: TRBJ1-3; CDR3 protein: CASSPAVQRSGNTIYF; CDR3 DNA: TGTGCCAGCAGCCCCGCGGTACAGCGCTCTGGAAACACCATATATTTT
V gene: TRBV28; D gene: .; clone size: many; J gene: TRBJ1-1; CDR3 protein: CASSLRGRGHTEAFF; CDR3 DNA: TGTGCCAGCAGTTTGAGAGGCAGGGGCCACACTGAAGCTTTCTTT
V gene: TRBV30; D gene: .; clone size: many; J gene: TRBJ2-1; CDR3 protein: CAWRPFTPSHNEQFF; CDR3 DNA: TGTGCCTGGCGACCGTTTACACCTAGTCACAATGAGCAGTTCTTC
V gene: TRBV19; D gene: .; clone size: .; J gene: TRBJ1-2; CDR3 protein: CASSKRGVNYGYTF; CDR3 DNA: TGTGCCAGTAGCAAAAGGGGGGTTAACTATGGCTACACCTTC
V gene: TRBV7-9; D gene: TRBD1; clone size: many; J gene: TRBJ2-1; CDR3 protein: CASSLTGGSGYNEQFF; CDR3 DNA: TGTGCCAGCAGCTTGACAGGGGGATCAGGGTACAATGAGCAGTTCTTC
V gene: TRBV18; D gene: TRBD2; clone size: .; J gene: TRBJ2-7; CDR3 protein: CASSPLGPGLASGYEQYF; CDR3 DNA: TGTGCCAGCTCACCACTCGGGCCGGGACTAGCCTCCGGCTACGAGCAGTACTTC
V gene: TRBV9; D gene: .; clone size: .; J gene: TRBJ2-1; CDR3 protein: CASSVDRAGRNEQFF; CDR3 DNA: TGTGCCAGCAGCGTAGACAGGGCTGGGCGAAATGAGCAGTTCTTC
V gene: TRBV20-1; D gene: TRBD1; clone size: few; J gene: TRBJ1-6; CDR3 protein: CSAIGTGNSPLHF; CDR3 DNA: TGCAGTGCCATCGGGACAGGGAATTCACCCCTCCACTTT
V gene: TRBV11-3; D gene: TRBD1; clone size: many; J gene: TRBJ2-5; CDR3 protein: CASSGTAEETQYF; CDR3 DNA: TGTGCCAGCAGCGGGACAGCTGAAGAGACCCAGTACTTC
V gene: TRBV28; D gene: .; clone size: few; J gene: TRBJ1-6; CDR3 protein: CASSLWSGGDNSPLHF; CDR3 DNA: TGTGCCAGCAGTTTATGGTCCGGTGGAGATAATTCACCCCTCCACTTT
V gene: TRBV6-2/TRBV6-3; D gene: .; clone size: few; J gene: TRBJ1-5; CDR3 protein: CASSYSNGGEPQHF; CDR3 DNA: TGTGCCAGCAGTTACTCGAACGGTGGGGAGCCCCAGCATTTT
V gene: TRBV2; D gene: TRBD1; clone size: few; J gene: TRBJ1-4; CDR3 protein: CASRYRGVDEKLFF; CDR3 DNA: TGTGCCAGCAGATACAGGGGGGTGGATGAAAAACTGTTTTTT
V gene: TRBV27; D gene: .; clone size: many; J gene: TRBJ2-7; CDR3 protein: CASSFRKRDYEQYF; CDR3 DNA: TGTGCCAGCAGTTTCAGAAAGAGGGACTACGAGCAGTACTTC
V gene: TRBV10-3; D gene: .; clone size: .; J gene: TRBJ1-2; CDR3 protein: CAISEGENYGYTF; CDR3 DNA: TGTGCCATCAGTGAAGGCGAGAACTATGGCTACACCTTC
V gene: TRBV12-3/TRBV12-4; D gene: TRBD2; clone size: few; J gene: TRBJ2-1; CDR3 protein: CASGRDYQNEQFF; CDR3 DNA: TGTGCCAGCGGACGGGACTACCAGAATGAGCAGTTCTTC
V gene: TRBV11-2; D gene: .; clone size: many; J gene: TRBJ2-1; CDR3 protein: CASSLGALSVNEQFF; CDR3 DNA: TGTGCCAGCAGCTTAGGAGCCCTATCGGTCAATGAGCAGTTCTTC
V gene: TRBV7-9; D gene: .; clone size: .; J gene: TRBJ2-1; CDR3 protein: CASSPHSSSHSYNEQFF; CDR3 DNA: TGTGCCAGCAGCCCGCATTCTAGCAGTCATTCCTACAATGAGCAGTTCTTC
V gene: TRBV12-3/TRBV12-4; D gene: .; clone size: many; J gene: TRBJ1-5; CDR3 protein: CASSFFRLGRQPQHF; CDR3 DNA: TGTGCCAGCAGTTTTTTCCGTTTGGGCCGTCAGCCCCAGCATTTT
V gene: TRBV27; D gene: .; clone size: few; J gene: TRBJ2-1; CDR3 protein: CASSLYRAYNEQFF; CDR3 DNA: TGTGCCAGCAGTTTATACAGAGCCTACAATGAGCAGTTCTTC
V gene: TRBV10-3; D gene: .; clone size: few; J gene: TRBJ2-5; CDR3 protein: CAISELGETQYF; CDR3 DNA: TGTGCCATCAGTGAACTCGGTGAGACCCAGTACTTC
V gene: TRBV7-7; D gene: .; clone size: few; J gene: TRBJ2-7; CDR3 protein: CASSQDPRQEQYF; CDR3 DNA: TGTGCTAGCAGCCAGGACCCGCGGCAGGAGCAGTACTTC
V gene: TRBV30; D gene: .; clone size: few; J gene: TRBJ1-2; CDR3 protein: CAWSVGPGVGYGYTF; CDR3 DNA: TGTGCCTGGAGTGTAGGACCTGGGGTAGGCTATGGCTACACCTTC
V gene: TRBV28; D gene: .; clone size: many; J gene: TRBJ1-3; CDR3 protein: CASRLSGNTIYF; CDR3 DNA: TGTGCCAGCAGACTGAGCGGAAACACCATATATTTT
V gene: TRBV20-1; D gene: .; clone size: many; J gene: TRBJ1-3; CDR3 protein: CSASLGAARLGNTIYF; CDR3 DNA: TGCAGTGCTAGTCTCGGGGCGGCCAGACTTGGAAACACCATATATTTT
V gene: TRBV3-1; D gene: .; clone size: few; J gene: TRBJ1-1; CDR3 protein: CASSSGQYSGAFF; CDR3 DNA: TGTGCCAGCAGCTCTGGACAGTATTCTGGAGCTTTCTTT
V gene: TRBV28; D gene: .; clone size: .; J gene: TRBJ2-2; CDR3 protein: CATKSGSGELFF; CDR3 DNA: TGTGCCACCAAGTCGGGGTCCGGGGAGCTGTTTTTT
V gene: TRBV28; D gene: .; clone size: many; J gene: TRBJ1-2; CDR3 protein: CASTPRFYGYTF; CDR3 DNA: TGTGCCAGCACCCCCCGGTTTTATGGCTACACCTTC
V gene: TRBV6-2/TRBV6-3; D gene: TRBD1; clone size: .; J gene: TRBJ2-5; CDR3 protein: CASRQTGVGETQYF; CDR3 DNA: TGTGCCAGCAGGCAAACAGGGGTAGGAGAGACCCAGTACTTC
V gene: TRBV10-3; D gene: TRBD1; clone size: many; J gene: TRBJ2-7; CDR3 protein: CATKDRDGSEQYF; CDR3 DNA: TGTGCCACAAAGGACAGGGATGGTTCGGAGCAGTACTTC
V gene: TRBV18; D gene: .; clone size: .; J gene: TRBJ2-3; CDR3 protein: CASSPRVGGPDTQYF; CDR3 DNA: TGTGCCAGCTCACCCCGGGTGGGCGGCCCAGATACGCAGTATTTT
V gene: TRBV30; D gene: TRBD1; clone size: many; J gene: TRBJ1-4; CDR3 protein: CAWSGGTGGFDATNEKLFF; CDR3 DNA: TGTGCCTGGAGTGGAGGGACAGGGGGCTTCGATGCAACTAATGAAAAACTGTTTTTT
V gene: TRBV14; D gene: TRBD1; clone size: .; J gene: TRBJ2-7; CDR3 protein: CASSQEGTGSEQYF; CDR3 DNA: TGTGCCAGCAGCCAAGAGGGGACAGGGTCCGAGCAGTACTTC
V gene: TRBV28; D gene: TRBD2; clone size: many; J gene: TRBJ2-7; CDR3 protein: CASSFHLAGLTYEQYF; CDR3 DNA: TGTGCCAGCAGTTTCCATCTAGCGGGGCTAACCTACGAGCAGTACTTC
V gene: TRBV6-1; D gene: TRBD2; clone size: many; J gene: TRBJ2-7; CDR3 protein: CASSETSAYEQYF; CDR3 DNA: TGTGCCAGCAGCGAGACTAGCGCGTACGAGCAGTACTTC
V gene: TRBV6-1; D gene: TRBD1; clone size: .; J gene: TRBJ1-4; CDR3 protein: CASSQRDRGGEKLFF; CDR3 DNA: TGTGCCAGCAGTCAGAGAGACAGGGGCGGAGAAAAACTGTTTTTT
V gene: TRBV2; D gene: .; clone size: many; J gene: TRBJ2-1; CDR3 protein: CASSEGWSGTYNEQFF; CDR3 DNA: TGTGCCAGCAGTGAAGGGTGGTCAGGGACATACAATGAGCAGTTCTTC
V gene: TRBV12-3/TRBV12-4; D gene: TRBD2; clone size: many; J gene: TRBJ2-7; CDR3 protein: CASSLSGSRSYEQYF; CDR3 DNA: TGTGCCAGCAGTCTTAGCGGGAGTAGGTCCTACGAGCAGTACTTC